This T cell receptor (beta chain) stems from a study of cytomegalovirus exposure and HLA in healthy donors. Broader study findings: It was about 180 TCR beta chains that were listed as cytomegalovirus-associated. Earlier analysis found most TCR beta V segments productive about 90% or about 30% of the time. A further, later analysis showed that HLA-associated TCR beta chains (compared with equally common others) were more clonally expanded.

Both 60 Vbeta primers and 13 Jbeta primers went into the PCR. Repertoires were generated with immunoSEQ multiplex PCR, while TCRdb's copy carries only in-frame clones and drops some. The sample shows 86,000 or so clones, 79% of them seen only once. Trimming left V 4 bases short and J 8 bases short, with 20 bases between. Germline CDR1 is MGHRA and CDR2 is YSYEKL. The CDR3 has 16 residues. A remark on this clone: Its antigen remains unknown.

The clonotype was recovered from a middle-aged woman in good health and CMV-seropositive. What was sequenced was PBMCs. The gene calls are TRBV4-1 and TRBJ1-4; D may be TRBD1 (5 bases). CDR3: CASSPTYSGGYEKLFF. The CDR3 nucleotides read TGCGCCAGCAGCCCAACTTACTCGGGGGGATACGAAAAACTGTTTTTT.